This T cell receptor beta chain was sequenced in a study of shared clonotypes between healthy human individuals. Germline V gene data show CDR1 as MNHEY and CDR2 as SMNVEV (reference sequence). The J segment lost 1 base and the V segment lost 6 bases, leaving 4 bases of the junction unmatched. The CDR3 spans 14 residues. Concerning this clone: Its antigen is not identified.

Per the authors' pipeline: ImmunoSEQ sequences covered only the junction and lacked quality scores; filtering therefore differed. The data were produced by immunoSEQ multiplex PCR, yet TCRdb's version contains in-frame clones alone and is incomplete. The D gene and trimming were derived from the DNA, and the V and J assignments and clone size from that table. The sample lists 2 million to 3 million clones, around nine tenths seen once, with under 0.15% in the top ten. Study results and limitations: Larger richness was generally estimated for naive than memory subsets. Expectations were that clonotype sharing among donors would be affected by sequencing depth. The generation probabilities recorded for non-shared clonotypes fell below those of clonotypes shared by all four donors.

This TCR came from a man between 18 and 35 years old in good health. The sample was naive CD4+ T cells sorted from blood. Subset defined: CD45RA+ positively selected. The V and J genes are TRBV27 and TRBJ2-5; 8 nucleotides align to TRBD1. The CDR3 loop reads CASSPDRAQETQYF. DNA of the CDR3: TGTGCCAGCAGCCCGGACAGGGCCCAAGAGACCCAGTACTTC.